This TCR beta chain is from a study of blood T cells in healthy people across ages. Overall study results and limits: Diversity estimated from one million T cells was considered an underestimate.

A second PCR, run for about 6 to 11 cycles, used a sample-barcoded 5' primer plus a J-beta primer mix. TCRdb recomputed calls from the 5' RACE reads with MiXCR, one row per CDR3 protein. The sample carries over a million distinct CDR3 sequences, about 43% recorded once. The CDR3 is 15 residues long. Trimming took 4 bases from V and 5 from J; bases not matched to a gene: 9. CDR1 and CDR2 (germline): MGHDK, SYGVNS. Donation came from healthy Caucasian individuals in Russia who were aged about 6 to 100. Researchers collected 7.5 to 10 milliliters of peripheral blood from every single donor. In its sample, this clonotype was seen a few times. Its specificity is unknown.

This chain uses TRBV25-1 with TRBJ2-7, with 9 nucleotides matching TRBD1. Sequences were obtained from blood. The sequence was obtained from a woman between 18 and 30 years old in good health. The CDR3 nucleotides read TGTGCCAGCAGTGGATCCGGGACAGGGTTTAACGAGCAGTACTTC. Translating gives CASSGSGTGFNEQYF.